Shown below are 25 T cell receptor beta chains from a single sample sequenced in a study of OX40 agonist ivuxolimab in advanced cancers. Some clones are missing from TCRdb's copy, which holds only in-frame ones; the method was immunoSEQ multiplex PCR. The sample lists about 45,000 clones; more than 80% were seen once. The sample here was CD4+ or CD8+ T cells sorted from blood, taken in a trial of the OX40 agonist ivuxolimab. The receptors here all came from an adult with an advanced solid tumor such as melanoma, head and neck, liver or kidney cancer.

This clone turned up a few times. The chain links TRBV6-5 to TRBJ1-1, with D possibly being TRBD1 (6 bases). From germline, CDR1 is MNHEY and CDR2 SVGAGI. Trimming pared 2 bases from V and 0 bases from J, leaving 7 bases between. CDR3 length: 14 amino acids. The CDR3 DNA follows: TGTGCCAGCAGTTACCAGGGGATGAACACTGAAGCTTTCTTT. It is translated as CASSYQGMNTEAFF.

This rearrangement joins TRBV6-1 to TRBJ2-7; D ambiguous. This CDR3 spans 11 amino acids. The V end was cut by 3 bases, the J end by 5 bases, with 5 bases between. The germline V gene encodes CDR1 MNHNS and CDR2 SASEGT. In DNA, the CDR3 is TGTGCCAGCAGTGATCGACACGAGCAGTACTTC. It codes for CASSDRHEQYF.

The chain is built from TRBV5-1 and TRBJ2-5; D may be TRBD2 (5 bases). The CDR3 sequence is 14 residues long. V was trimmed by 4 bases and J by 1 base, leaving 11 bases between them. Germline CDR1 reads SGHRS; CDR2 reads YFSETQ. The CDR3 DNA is TGCGCCAGCAGCCCGAGGACTGGCCAAGAGACCCAGTACTTC. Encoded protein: CASSPRTGQETQYF. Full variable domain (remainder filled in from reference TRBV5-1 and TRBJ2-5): KAGVTQTPRYLIKTRGQQVTLSCSPISGHRSVSWYQQTPGQGLQFLFEYFSETQRNKGNFPGRFSGRQFSNSRSEMNVSTLELGDSALYLCASSPRTGQETQYFGPGTRLLVL.

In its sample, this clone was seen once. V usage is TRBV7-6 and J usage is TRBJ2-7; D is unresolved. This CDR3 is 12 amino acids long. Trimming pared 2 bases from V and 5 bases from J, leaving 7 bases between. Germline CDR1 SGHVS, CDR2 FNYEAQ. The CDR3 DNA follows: TGTGCCAGCAGCTTAAGTGGTGACGAGCAGTACTTC. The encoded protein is CASSLSGDEQYF.

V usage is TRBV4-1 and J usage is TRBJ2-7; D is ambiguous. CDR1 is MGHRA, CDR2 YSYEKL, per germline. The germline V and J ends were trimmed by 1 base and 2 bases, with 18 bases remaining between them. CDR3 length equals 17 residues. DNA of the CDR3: TGCGCCAGCAGCCAAGGGGCCCGCGGCCCAAGGGCCTACGAGCAGTACTTC. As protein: CASSQGARGPRAYEQYF.

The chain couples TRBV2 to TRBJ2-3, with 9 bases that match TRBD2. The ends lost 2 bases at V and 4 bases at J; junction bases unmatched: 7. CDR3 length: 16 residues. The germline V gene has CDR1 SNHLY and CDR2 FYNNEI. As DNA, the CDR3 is TGTGCCAGCAGTGAATGGTTAGCGGGGGAGGCAGATACGCAGTATTTT. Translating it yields CASSEWLAGEADTQYF.

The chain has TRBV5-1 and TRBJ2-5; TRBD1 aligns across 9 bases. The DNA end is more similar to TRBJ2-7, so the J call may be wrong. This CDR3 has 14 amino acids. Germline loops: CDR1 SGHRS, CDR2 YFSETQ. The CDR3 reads CASSLGGQGYEQYF. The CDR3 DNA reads TGCGCCAGCAGCTTGGGGGGACAGGGCTACGAGCAGTACTTC.

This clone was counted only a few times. The DNA of the CDR3 is TGCAGTGCTAGAGTGGGGACTGAAGCTTTCTTT. Protein product: CSARVGTEAFF. The V and J genes are TRBV20-1 and TRBJ1-1, with D unclear. The germline V gene encodes CDR1 DFQATT and CDR2 SNEGSKA (reference sequence). With 1 base removed from V and 5 bases from J, the gap between germline ends came to 5 bases. CDR3 size: 11 residues.

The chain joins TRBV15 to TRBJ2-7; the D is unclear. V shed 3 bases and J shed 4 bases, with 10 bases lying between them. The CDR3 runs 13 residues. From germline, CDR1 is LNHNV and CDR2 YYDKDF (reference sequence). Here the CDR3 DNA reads TGTGCCACCAGCAGGCCGGAAGATTACGAGCAGTACTTC. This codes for CATSRPEDYEQYF.

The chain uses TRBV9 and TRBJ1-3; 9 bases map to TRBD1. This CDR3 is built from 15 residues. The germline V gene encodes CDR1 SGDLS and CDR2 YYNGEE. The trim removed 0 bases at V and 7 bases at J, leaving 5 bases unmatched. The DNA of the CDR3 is TGTGCCAGCAGCGTAGGACAGGGGGGAGGTAACACCATATATTTT. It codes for CASSVGQGGGNTIYF.

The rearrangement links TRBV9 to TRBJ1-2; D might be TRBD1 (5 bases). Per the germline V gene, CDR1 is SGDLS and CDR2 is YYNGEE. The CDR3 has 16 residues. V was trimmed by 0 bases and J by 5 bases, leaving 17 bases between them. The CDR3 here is CASSVEGRKSTYGYTF. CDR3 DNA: TGTGCCAGCAGCGTAGAGGGACGGAAGAGTACTTATGGCTACACCTTC.

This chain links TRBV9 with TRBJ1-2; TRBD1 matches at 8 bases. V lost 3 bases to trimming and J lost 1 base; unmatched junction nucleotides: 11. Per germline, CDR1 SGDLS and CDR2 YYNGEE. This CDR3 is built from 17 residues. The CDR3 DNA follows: TGTGCCAGCAGCGGGGGGGACAGGCCCGGTCTTAACTATGGCTACACCTTC. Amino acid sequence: CASSGGDRPGLNYGYTF.

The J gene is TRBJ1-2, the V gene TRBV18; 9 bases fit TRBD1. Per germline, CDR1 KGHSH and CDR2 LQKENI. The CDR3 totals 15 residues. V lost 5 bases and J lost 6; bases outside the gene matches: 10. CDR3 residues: CASSSRDRDANGYTF. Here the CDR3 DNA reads TGTGCCAGCTCATCCCGGGACAGGGATGCCAATGGCTACACCTTC.

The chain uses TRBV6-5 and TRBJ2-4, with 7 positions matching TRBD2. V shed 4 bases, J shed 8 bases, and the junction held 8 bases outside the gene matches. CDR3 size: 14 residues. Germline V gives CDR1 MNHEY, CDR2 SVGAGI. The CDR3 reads CASSSTGGGDIQYF. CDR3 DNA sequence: TGTGCCAGCAGTTCGACGGGGGGTGGGGACATTCAGTACTTC.

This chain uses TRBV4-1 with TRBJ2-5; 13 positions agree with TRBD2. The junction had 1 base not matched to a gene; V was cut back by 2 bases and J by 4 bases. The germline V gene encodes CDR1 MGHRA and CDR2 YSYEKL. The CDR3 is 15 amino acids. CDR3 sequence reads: CASSQRTSGRETQYF. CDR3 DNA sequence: TGCGCCAGCAGCCAAAGGACTAGCGGGAGAGAGACCCAGTACTTC.

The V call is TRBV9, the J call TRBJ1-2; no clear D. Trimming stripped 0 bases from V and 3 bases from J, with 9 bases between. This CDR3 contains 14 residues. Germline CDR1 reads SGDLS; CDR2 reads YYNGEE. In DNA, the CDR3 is TGTGCCAGCAGCGTAGGGGGTGGAGACTATGGCTACACCTTC. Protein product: CASSVGGGDYGYTF.

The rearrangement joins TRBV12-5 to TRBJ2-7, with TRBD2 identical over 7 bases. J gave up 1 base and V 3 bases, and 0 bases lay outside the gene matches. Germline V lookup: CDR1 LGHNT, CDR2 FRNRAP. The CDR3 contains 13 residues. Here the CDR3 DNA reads TGTGCTAGTGGTTTAGCGGGATCCTACGAGCAGTACTTC. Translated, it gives CASGLAGSYEQYF. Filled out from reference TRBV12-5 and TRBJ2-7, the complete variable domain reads DARVTQTPRHKVTEMGQEVTMRCQPILGHNTVFWYRQTMMQGLELLAYFRNRAPLDDSGMPKDRFSAEMPDATLATLKIQPSEPRDSAVYFCASGLAGSYEQYFGPGTRLTVT.

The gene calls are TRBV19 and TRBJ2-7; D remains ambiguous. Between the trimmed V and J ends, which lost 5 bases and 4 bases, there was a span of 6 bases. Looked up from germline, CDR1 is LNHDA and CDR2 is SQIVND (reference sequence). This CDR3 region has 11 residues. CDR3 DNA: TGTGCCAGTAGTTACCAATACGAGCAGTACTTC. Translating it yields CASSYQYEQYF.

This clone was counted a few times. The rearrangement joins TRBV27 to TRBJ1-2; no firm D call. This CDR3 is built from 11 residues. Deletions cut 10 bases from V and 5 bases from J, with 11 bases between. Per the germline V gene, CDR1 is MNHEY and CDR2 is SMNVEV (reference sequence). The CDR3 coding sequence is TGTGCCAAGACTGTGGTATATGGCTACACCTTC. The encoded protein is CAKTVVYGYTF.

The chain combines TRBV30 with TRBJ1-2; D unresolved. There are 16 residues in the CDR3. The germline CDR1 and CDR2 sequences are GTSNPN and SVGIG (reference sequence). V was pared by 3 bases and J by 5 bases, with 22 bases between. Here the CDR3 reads CAWRVPGSEHEYGYTF. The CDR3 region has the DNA TGTGCCTGGAGGGTACCCGGGTCTGAGCATGAGTATGGCTACACCTTC.

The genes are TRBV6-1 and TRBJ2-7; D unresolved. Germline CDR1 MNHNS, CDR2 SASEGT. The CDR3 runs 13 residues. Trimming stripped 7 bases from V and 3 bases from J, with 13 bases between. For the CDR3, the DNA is TGTGCCAGCATTGTTGAGGACGTCTACGAGCAGTACTTC. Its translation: CASIVEDVYEQYF.

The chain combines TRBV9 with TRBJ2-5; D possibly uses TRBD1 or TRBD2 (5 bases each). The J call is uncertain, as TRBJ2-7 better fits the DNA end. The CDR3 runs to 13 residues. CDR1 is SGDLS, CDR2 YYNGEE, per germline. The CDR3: CASSAGPGYEQYF. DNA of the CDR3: TGTGCCAGCAGCGCGGGGCCGGGCTACGAGCAGTACTTC.

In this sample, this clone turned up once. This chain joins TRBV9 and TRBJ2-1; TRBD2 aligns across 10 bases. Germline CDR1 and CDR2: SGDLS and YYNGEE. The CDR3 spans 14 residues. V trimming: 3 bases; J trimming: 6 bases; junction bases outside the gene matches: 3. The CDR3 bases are TGTGCCAGCAGCGCTAGCGGGGGCGGCAATGAGCAGTTCTTC. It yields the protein CASSASGGGNEQFF.

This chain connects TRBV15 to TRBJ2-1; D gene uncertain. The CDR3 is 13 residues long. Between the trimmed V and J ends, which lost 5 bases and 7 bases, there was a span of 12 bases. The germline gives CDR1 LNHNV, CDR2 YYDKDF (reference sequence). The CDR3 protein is CATSSSTLNEQFF. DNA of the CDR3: TGTGCCACCAGCTCGTCGACCTTAAATGAGCAGTTCTTC.

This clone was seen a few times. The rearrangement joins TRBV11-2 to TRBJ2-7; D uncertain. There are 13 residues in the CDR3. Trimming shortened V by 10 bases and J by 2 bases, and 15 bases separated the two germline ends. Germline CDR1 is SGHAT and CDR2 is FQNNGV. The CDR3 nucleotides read TGTGCCACCTATGGAGAGCCCACCTACGAGCAGTACTTC. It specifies CATYGEPTYEQYF.